This T cell receptor (beta chain) came from a study of human T cells and chemical hapten exposure. The germline gives CDR1 SGHRS, CDR2 YFSETQ. The ends lost 4 bases at V and 0 bases at J; junction bases unmatched: 11. The CDR3 consists of 18 residues. The sample's time point: patch test 1, 2 weeks after DPC sensitization. Treatment denoted: therapeutic diphenylcyclopropenone sensitization with weekly scalp DPC. Those who donated were patients with alopecia, 18 to 70 years of age, and suitable for DPC. This clonotype was counted a few times. TCRdb reprocessed the RACE reads via MiXCR and lists one record per CDR3 protein. Of around 340,000 distinct CDR3 sequences listed, around 6.9% are singletons.

The chain uses TRBV5-1 and TRBJ2-3; 10 positions match TRBD2. This receptor was taken from a woman aged 18-29 years with alopecia areata. Some clones in this sample may be carry-over from other donors' samples. The source was whole blood, collected in connection with sensitization to the hapten diphenylcyclopropenone (DPC). The chain's CDR3 is CASSVRGTSDRSTDTQYF. DNA for the CDR3: TGCGCCAGCAGCGTACGGGGGACTAGCGACCGAAGCACAGATACGCAGTATTTT.